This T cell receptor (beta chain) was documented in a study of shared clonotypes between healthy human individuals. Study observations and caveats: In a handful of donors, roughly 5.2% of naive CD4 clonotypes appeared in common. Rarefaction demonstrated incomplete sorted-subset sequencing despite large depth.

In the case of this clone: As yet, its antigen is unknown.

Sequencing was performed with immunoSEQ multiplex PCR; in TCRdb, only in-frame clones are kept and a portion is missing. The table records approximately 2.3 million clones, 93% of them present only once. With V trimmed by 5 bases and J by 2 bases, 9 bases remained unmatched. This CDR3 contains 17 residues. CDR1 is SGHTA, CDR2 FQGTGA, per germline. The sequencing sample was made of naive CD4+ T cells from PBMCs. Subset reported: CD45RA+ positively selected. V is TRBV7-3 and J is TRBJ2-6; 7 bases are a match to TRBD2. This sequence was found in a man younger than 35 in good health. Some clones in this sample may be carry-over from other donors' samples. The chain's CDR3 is CASSPYGGKAGANVLTF. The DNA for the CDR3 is TGTGCCAGCAGCCCGTACGGGGGGAAAGCTGGGGCCAACGTCCTGACTTTC. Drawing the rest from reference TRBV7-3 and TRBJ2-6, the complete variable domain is GAGVSQTPSNKVTEKGKYVELRCDPISGHTALYWYRQSLGQGPEFLIYFQGTGAADDSGLPNDRFFAVRPEGSVSTLKIQRTERGDSAVYLCASSPYGGKAGANVLTFGAGSRLTVL.